A single sample gave rise to the 15 T cell receptor beta chains below, sequenced in a study of Ad26.COV2.S vaccination and SARS-CoV-2 variants. Stated treatment: over 15 received Ad26.COV2.S at low or high dose, single or two shots; roughly five received placebo; per-sample allocation not given. The samples were gathered on day 63 after the first injection of vaccine or placebo. This table comes from immunoSEQ multiplex PCR, and its TCRdb copy is limited to in-frame clones, with some not included. The table has under 500,000 clones, over 80% seen once. The sample in question was peripheral blood, obtained in a trial of Ad26.COV2.S vaccine versus placebo. The receptors derive from a person between 18 and 65 years old who received the Ad26.COV2.S COVID-19 vaccine or a placebo.

The gene calls are TRBV27 and TRBJ1-2, with D hard to call. The CDR3 runs 14 residues. V lost 0 bases, J lost 2 bases, and 7 bases lay in between. CDR1 is MNHEY, CDR2 SMNVEV, per germline (reference sequence). CDR3 residues: CASSLSGVNYGYTF. CDR3 nucleotides: TGTGCCAGCAGTTTATCTGGGGTCAACTATGGCTACACCTTC.

The V and J genes are TRBV2 and TRBJ1-1; perhaps TRBD1 as D (5 bases). Germline CDR1 is SNHLY and CDR2 is FYNNEI. V lost 6 bases and J 10 bases, leaving 18 bases between the germline ends. The CDR3 length is 13 residues. CDR3 DNA: TGTGCCAGCAGAGACGCTCCCCCGAGGGGAGCTTTCTTT. Protein sequence: CASRDAPPRGAFF.

The chain recombines TRBV6-1 with TRBJ1-5; D gene uncertain. The CDR3 consists of 16 residues. Trimming removed 3 bases from V and 2 bases from J, with 14 bases in between. Germline V CDR1 and CDR2: MNHNS, SASEGT. The CDR3, as DNA: TGTGCCAGCAGTGACCTCGACTGGGAGGGCAATCAGCCCCAGCATTTT. Protein product: CASSDLDWEGNQPQHF.

This chain joins TRBV5-8 and TRBJ2-3; a possible D gene is TRBD2 (6 bases). The CDR3 sequence is 12 residues long. Germline CDR1 and CDR2: SGHTS and YDEGEE. The V end was cut by 4 bases, the J end by 5 bases, with 8 bases between. CDR3 amino acids: CASSHGRDTQYF. CDR3 coding DNA: TGTGCCAGCAGCCACGGGAGAGATACGCAGTATTTT.

The J gene is TRBJ1-5, the V gene TRBV6-1; the D gene is possibly TRBD1 (5 bases). CDR1 is MNHNS, CDR2 SASEGT, per germline. This CDR3 has 13 amino acids. V was shortened by 3 bases and J by 7 bases, with 10 bases between the two germline ends. The CDR3 bases are TGTGCCAGCAGTGACAGGGTAGGGCAGCCCCAGCATTTT. Amino acid sequence: CASSDRVGQPQHF.

The chain recombines TRBV5-6 with TRBJ2-3; no definite D call. Looked up from germline, CDR1 is SGHDT and CDR2 is YYEEEE. Trimming left V 1 base short and J 4 bases short, with 4 bases between. The length of the CDR3 is 12 residues. The CDR3 DNA is TGTGCCAGCAGCTTGAAGGCAGATACGCAGTATTTT. This gives the protein CASSLKADTQYF.

The rearrangement joins TRBV6-2 or TRBV6-3 to TRBJ2-5; D gene ambiguous. The germline CDR1 and CDR2 sequences are MNHEY and SVGEGT. Trimming removed 2 bases from V and 9 bases from J, with 13 bases in between. The CDR3 sequence is 13 residues long. As DNA, the CDR3 is TGTGCCAGCAGTTACCAAAGCCTGGTGGCCCAGTACTTC. Its translation is CASSYQSLVAQYF.

The chain links TRBV28 to TRBJ1-2, with D unresolved. Germline lookup yields CDR1 MDHEN and CDR2 SYDVKM. There are 15 residues in the CDR3. Trimming pared 8 bases from V and 0 bases from J, leaving 16 bases between. The DNA for the CDR3 is TGTGCCAGCGGAGAAGGAAACCCAGCTAACTATGGCTACACCTTC. Protein: CASGEGNPANYGYTF.

V usage is TRBV28 and J usage is TRBJ2-5; TRBD2 agrees at 11 bases. V was clipped by 4 bases and J by 2 bases; unmatched bases: 9. The germline gives CDR1 MDHEN, CDR2 SYDVKM. This CDR3 comprises 17 residues. The CDR3 region is CASSSRLTSGEQETQYF. The CDR3 DNA reads as TGTGCCAGCAGTTCCCGACTGACTAGCGGGGAGCAAGAGACCCAGTACTTC. Combining the CDR3 with reference TRBV28 and TRBJ2-5 gives the whole variable domain DVKVTQSSRYLVKRTGEKVFLECVQDMDHENMFWYRQDPGLGLRLIYFSYDVKMKEKGDIPEGYSVSREKKERFSLILESASTNQTSMYLCASSSRLTSGEQETQYFGPGTRLLVL.

The chain combines TRBV9 with TRBJ1-6, with TRBD1 matching over 7 bases. Germline CDR1 and CDR2: SGDLS and YYNGEE. This CDR3 spans 14 amino acids. Trimming took 3 bases from V and 8 from J; bases not matched to a gene: 5. As DNA, the CDR3 is TGTGCCAGCAGCGCACCGGGACAGTATTCACCCCTCCACTTT. It encodes CASSAPGQYSPLHF.

The chain is built from TRBV6-2 or TRBV6-3 and TRBJ2-1; possibly TRBD2 for D (5 bases). The CDR3 is 16 amino acids. Germline V gene sequence: CDR1 MNHEY, CDR2 SVGEGT. Trimming stripped 4 bases from V and 2 bases from J, with 15 bases between. CDR3 sequence: CASSSMDSPPYNEQFF. CDR3 coding DNA: TGTGCCAGCAGTTCGATGGACTCCCCCCCCTACAATGAGCAGTTCTTC.

This sequence joins TRBV30 and TRBJ2-3; tentatively, D is TRBD1 or TRBD2 (6 bases each). This CDR3 contains 15 residues. Germline lookup yields CDR1 GTSNPN and CDR2 SVGIG (reference sequence). V was clipped by 0 bases and J by 2 bases, with 12 bases between them. The CDR3 DNA reads TGTGCCTGGAGTGTAGGGGGGCTGGACACAGATACGCAGTATTTT. Its translation is CAWSVGGLDTDTQYF.

The V gene is TRBV2, the J gene TRBJ2-5; D is perhaps TRBD1 or TRBD2 (5 bases each). The CDR3 has 12 amino acids. Germline values: CDR1 SNHLY, CDR2 FYNNEI. V lost 2 bases to trimming and J lost 7 bases, with 8 bases between them. This CDR3 reads CASSEQGATQYF. In DNA, the CDR3 is TGTGCCAGCAGTGAACAGGGAGCGACCCAGTACTTC.

The chain couples TRBV3-1 (or the pseudogene TRBV3-2) to TRBJ2-2; 8 bases agree with TRBD1. The V gene end was trimmed by 3 bases and the J gene end by 3 bases; junction bases not matched to a gene: 3. The CDR3 consists of 15 residues. CDR1 LGHDT and CDR2 YNNKEL come from the germline V gene (reference sequence). DNA of the CDR3: TGTGCCAGCAGCCAGGGACAGGCACACACCGGGGAGCTGTTTTTT. This encodes CASSQGQAHTGELFF.

The chain carries TRBV28 and TRBJ1-5; 7 bases are shared with TRBD1. V shed 3 bases and J 1 base; nucleotides not matched to a gene: 6. Germline loops: CDR1 MDHEN, CDR2 SYDVKM. There are 16 residues in the CDR3. This CDR3 is CASSLGQGVSNQPQHF. CDR3 nucleotide sequence: TGTGCCAGCAGTTTGGGGCAGGGGGTCAGCAATCAGCCCCAGCATTTT.